This TCR beta chain is from a study of T cell repertoires in cytomegalovirus infection. About the research overall: HLA-B-restricted CMV epitopes that are well studied, plus recently identified HLA-C-restricted ones, were used by the study. Notes on the study in general: Ex vivo responses were dominated by HLA-C-restricted CMV-specific TCR beta clonotypes.

To note about this clonotype: Its cognate antigen is unknown.

V lost 0 bases to trimming and J lost 4 bases, with 12 bases between them. Germline-derived CDR1 and CDR2 are MGHRA and YSYEKL. CDR3 length: 15 amino acids. TCRdb fed the reads into MiXCR, producing one record per CDR3 protein. Among hundreds of thousands of distinct CDR3 sequences listed, 30% to 40% were seen once. The source was cultured PBMCs, collected from culture after CMV antigen stimulation. This sequence was found in a human donor in good health (CMV status not recorded). Some clones in this sample may be carry-over from other donors' samples. The chain is built from TRBV4-1 and TRBJ1-2; no definite D call. The CDR3 DNA reads as TGCGCCAGCAGCCAAGATGTTGACGCTGTCTATGGCTACACCTTC. Translating it yields CASSQDVDAVYGYTF.